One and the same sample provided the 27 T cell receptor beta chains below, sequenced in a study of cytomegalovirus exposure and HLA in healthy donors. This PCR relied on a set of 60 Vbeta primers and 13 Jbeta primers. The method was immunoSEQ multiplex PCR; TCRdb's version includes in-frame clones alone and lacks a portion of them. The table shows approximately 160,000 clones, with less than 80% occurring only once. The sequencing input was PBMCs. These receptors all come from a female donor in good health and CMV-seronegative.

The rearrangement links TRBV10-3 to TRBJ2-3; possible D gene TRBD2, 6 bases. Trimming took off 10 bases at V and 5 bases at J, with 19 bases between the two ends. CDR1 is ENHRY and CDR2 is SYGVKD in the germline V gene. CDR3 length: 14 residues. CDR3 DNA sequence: TGTGCCACCCGGGACTCGGCCTCCATAGATACGCAGTATTTT. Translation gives CATRDSASIDTQYF.

The CDR3 here is CASSLGQGLAHEQFF. The DNA for the CDR3 is TGTGCCAGCAGCTTAGGACAGGGGCTTGCTCATGAGCAGTTCTTC. This sequence joins TRBV5-6 and TRBJ2-1, with TRBD1 matching 9 bases. The germline V gene encodes CDR1 SGHDT and CDR2 YYEEEE. The CDR3 totals 15 residues. V trimming: 2 bases; J trimming: 8 bases; junction bases outside the gene matches: 8.

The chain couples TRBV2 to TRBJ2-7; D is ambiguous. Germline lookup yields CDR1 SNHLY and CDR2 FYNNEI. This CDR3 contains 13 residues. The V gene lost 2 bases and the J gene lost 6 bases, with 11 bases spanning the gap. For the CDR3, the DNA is TGTGCCAGCAGTGAACTGTTATCAGGCGAGCAGTACTTC. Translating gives CASSELLSGEQYF.

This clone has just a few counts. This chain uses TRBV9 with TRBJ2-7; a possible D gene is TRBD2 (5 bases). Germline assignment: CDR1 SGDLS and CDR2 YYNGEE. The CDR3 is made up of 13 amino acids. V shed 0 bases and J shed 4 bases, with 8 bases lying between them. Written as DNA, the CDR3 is TGTGCCAGCAGCGTAGACCCGGGGTACGAGCAGTACTTC. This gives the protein CASSVDPGYEQYF.

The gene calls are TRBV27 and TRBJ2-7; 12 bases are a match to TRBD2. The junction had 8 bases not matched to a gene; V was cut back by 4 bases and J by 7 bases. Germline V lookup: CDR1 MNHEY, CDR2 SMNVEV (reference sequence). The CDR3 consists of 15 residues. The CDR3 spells CASSWRTSGVGEQYF. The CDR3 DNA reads TGTGCCAGCAGTTGGAGGACTAGCGGGGTGGGGGAGCAGTACTTC.

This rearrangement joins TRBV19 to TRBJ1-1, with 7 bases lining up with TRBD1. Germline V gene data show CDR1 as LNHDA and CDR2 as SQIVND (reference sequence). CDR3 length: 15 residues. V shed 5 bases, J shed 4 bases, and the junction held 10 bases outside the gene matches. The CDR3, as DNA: TGTGCCAGTAGTGCTAAAGGGGGCGGAGGCACTGAAGCTTTCTTT. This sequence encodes CASSAKGGGGTEAFF.

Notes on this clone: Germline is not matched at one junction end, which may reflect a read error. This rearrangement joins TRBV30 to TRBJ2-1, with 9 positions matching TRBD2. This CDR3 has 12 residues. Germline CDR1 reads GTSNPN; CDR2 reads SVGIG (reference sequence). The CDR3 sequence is CAWDSRTGLAIF. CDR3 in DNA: TGTGCCTGGGACAGCAGGACGGGACTAGCTATCTTC. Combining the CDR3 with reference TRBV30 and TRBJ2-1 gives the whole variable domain SQTIHQWPATLVQPVGSPLSLECTVEGTSNPNLYWYRQAAGRGLQLLFYSVGIGQISSEVPQNLSASRPQDRQFILSSKKLLLSDSGFYLCAWDSRTGLAIFGPGTRLTVL.

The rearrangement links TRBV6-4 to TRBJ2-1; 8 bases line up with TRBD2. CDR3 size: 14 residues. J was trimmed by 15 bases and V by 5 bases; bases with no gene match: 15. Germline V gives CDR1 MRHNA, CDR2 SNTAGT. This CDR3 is CASSPAGTSESRFF. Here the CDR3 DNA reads TGTGCCAGCAGTCCGGCCGGGACTAGTGAGAGTAGGTTCTTC.

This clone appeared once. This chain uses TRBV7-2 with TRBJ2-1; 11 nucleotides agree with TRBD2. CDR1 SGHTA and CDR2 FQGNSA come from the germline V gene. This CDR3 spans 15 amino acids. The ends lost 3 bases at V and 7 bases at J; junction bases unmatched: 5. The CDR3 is CASSFSGTSGNEQFF. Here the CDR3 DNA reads TGTGCCAGCAGCTTCTCCGGGACTAGCGGAAATGAGCAGTTCTTC. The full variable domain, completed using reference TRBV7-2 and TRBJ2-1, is GAGVSQSPSNKVTEKGKDVELRCDPISGHTALYWYRQSLGQGLEFLIYFQGNSAPDKSGLPSDRFSAERTGGSVSTLTIQRTQQEDSAVYLCASSFSGTSGNEQFFGPGTRLTVL.

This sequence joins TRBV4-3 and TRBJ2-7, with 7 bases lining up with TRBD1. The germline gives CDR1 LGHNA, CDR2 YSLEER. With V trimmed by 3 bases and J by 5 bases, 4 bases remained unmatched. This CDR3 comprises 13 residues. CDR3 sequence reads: CASSQYTGDEQYF. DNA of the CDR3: TGCGCCAGCAGCCAGTACACAGGGGACGAGCAGTACTTC.

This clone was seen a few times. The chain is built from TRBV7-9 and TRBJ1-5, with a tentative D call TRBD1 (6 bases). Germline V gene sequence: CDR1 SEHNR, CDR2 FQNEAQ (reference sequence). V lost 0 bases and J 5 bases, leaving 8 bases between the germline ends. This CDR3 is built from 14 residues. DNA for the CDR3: TGTGCCAGCAGCTTAGCGGACAGTTATCAGCCCCAGCATTTT. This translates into CASSLADSYQPQHF. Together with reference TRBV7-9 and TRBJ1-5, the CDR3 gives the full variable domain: DTGVSQNPRHKITKRGQNVTFRCDPISEHNRLYWYRQTLGQGPEFLTYFQNEAQLEKSRLLSDRFSAERPKGSFSTLEIQRTEQGDSAMYLCASSLADSYQPQHFGDGTRLSIL.

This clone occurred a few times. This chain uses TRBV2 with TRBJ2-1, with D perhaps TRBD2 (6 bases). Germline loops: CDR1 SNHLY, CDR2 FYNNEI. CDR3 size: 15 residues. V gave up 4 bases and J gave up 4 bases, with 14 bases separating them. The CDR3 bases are TGTGCCAGCAGTGTTACGGGAGTTTGGTACAATGAGCAGTTCTTC. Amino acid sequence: CASSVTGVWYNEQFF.

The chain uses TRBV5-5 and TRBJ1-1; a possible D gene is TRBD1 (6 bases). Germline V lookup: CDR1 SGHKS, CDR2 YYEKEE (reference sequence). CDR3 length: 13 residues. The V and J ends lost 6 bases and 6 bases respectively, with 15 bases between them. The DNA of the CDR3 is TGTGCCAGCACCCCCTCGGGGGGCCCTGAAGCTTTCTTT. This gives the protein CASTPSGGPEAFF.

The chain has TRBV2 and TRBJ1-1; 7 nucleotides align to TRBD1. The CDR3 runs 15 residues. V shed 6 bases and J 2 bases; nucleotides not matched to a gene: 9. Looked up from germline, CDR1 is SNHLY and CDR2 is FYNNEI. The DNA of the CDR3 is TGTGCCAGCAGCGAACAGGGGAGGGGAAACACTGAAGCTTTCTTT. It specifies CASSEQGRGNTEAFF.

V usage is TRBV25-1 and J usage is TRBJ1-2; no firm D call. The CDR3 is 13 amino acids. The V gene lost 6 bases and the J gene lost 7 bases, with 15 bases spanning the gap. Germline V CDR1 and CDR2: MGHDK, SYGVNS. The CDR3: CASSYEGGSGYTF. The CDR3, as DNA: TGTGCCAGCAGCTACGAGGGTGGAAGTGGCTACACCTTC.

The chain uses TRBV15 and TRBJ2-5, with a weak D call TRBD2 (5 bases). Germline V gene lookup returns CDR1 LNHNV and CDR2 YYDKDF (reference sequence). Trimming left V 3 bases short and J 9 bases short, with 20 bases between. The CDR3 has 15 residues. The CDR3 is CATSSRTGTREPQYF. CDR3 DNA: TGTGCCACCAGCAGTAGAACGGGAACTAGGGAGCCCCAGTACTTC.

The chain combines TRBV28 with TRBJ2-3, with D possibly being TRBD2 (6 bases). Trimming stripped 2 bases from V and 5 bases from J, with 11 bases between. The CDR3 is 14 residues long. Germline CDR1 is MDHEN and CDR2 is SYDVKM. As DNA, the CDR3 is TGTGCCAGCAGTTTAGCGGGAACAGGAGATACGCAGTATTTT. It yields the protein CASSLAGTGDTQYF.

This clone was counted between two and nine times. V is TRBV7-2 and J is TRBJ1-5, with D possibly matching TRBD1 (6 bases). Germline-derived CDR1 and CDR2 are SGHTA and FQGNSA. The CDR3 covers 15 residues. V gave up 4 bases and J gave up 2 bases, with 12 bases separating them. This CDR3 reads CASSSSGVRNQPQHF. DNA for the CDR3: TGTGCCAGCAGCTCGTCAGGGGTCCGCAATCAGCCCCAGCATTTT.

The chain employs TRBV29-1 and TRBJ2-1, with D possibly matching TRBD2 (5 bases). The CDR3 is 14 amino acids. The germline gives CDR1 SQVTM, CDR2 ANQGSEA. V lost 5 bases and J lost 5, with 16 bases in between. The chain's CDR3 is CSVLWQRAHNEQFF. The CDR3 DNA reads TGCAGCGTTTTGTGGCAGAGGGCCCACAATGAGCAGTTCTTC.

This chain's CDR3 is CASSNVRTEAFF. The CDR3 nucleotides read TGTGCCAGTAGTAACGTTCGGACTGAAGCTTTCTTT. The rearrangement joins TRBV19 to TRBJ1-1; the D is unclear. This CDR3 is 12 amino acids long. Trimming stripped 4 bases from V and 5 bases from J, with 8 bases between. In germline, CDR1 is LNHDA, CDR2 SQIVND (reference sequence). The whole variable domain, filled in from reference TRBV19 and TRBJ1-1, reads DGGITQSPKYLFRKEGQNVTLSCEQNLNHDAMYWYRQDPGQGLRLIYYSQIVNDFQKGDIAEGYSVSREKKESFPLTVTSAQKNPTAFYLCASSNVRTEAFFGQGTRLTVV.

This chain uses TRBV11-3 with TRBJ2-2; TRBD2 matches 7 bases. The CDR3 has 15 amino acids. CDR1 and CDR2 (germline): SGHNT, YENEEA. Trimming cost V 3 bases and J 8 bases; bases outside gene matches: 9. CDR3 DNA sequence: TGTGCCAGCAGCTTGAAGCGGGACGAGGCAGGGGAGCTGTTTTTT. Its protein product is CASSLKRDEAGELFF. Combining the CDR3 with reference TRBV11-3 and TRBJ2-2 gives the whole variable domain EAGVVQSPRYKIIEKKQPVAFWCNPISGHNTLYWYLQNLGQGPELLIRYENEEAVDDSQLPKDRFSAERLKGVDSTLKIQPAELGDSAVYLCASSLKRDEAGELFFGEGSRLTVL.

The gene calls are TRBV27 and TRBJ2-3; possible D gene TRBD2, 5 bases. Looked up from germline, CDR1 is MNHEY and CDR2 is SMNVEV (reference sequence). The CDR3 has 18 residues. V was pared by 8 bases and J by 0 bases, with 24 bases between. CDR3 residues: CASREAGLGFKSTDTQYF. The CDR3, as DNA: TGTGCCAGCCGGGAAGCCGGGTTGGGCTTCAAAAGCACAGATACGCAGTATTTT.

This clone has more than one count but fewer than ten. This CDR3 reads CAISRGGTEAFF. CDR3 bases: TGTGCCATCAGTAGAGGAGGCACTGAAGCTTTCTTT. The gene calls are TRBV10-3 and TRBJ1-1, with no clear D. The CDR3 is 12 residues long. Trimming left V 5 bases short and J 4 bases short, with 8 bases between. Germline-derived CDR1 and CDR2 are ENHRY and SYGVKD.

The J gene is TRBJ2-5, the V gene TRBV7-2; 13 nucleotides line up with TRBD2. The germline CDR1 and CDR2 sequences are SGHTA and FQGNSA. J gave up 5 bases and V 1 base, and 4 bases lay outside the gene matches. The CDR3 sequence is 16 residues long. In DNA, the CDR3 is TGTGCCAGCAGCTTAGGGACTAGCGGGAGATTGGAGACCCAGTACTTC. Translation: CASSLGTSGRLETQYF.

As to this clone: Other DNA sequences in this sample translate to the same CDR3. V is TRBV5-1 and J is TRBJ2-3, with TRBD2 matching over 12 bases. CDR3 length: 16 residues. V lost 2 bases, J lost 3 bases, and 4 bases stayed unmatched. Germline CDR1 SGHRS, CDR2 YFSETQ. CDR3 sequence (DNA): TGCGCCAGCAGCTTACAGCTAGCGGGAGGGACAGATACGCAGTATTTT. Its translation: CASSLQLAGGTDTQYF. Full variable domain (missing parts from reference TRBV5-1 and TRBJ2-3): KAGVTQTPRYLIKTRGQQVTLSCSPISGHRSVSWYQQTPGQGLQFLFEYFSETQRNKGNFPGRFSGRQFSNSRSEMNVSTLELGDSALYLCASSLQLAGGTDTQYFGPGTRLTVL.

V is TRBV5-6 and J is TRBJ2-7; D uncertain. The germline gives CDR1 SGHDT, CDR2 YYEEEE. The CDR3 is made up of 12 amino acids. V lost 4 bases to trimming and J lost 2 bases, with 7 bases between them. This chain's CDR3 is CASSPRTYEQYF. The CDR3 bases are TGTGCCAGCAGCCCGAGAACCTACGAGCAGTACTTC.

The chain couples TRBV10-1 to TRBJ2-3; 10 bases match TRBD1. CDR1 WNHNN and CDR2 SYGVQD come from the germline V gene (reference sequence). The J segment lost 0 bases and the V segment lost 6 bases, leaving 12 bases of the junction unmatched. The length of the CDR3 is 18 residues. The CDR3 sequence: CASSKPGQGPTSTDTQYF. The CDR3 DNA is TGCGCCAGCAGCAAACCGGGACAGGGGCCCACTAGCACAGATACGCAGTATTTT.